The rows below give T cell receptor beta chains drawn from one sample of a study of cytomegalovirus exposure and HLA in healthy donors. Only in-frame clones appear in the TCRdb table, and some are missing; sequencing was by immunoSEQ multiplex PCR. The ten most abundant clones cover about 4.2% of a sample with about 79,000 clones. The sample comprised PBMCs. Every receptor here comes from a man aged 25 to 40 in good health and CMV-seronegative. Both conserved end residues are part of each CDR3. The order of the fields is CDR3 protein, V gene, D gene, CDR3 length. A D gene is named only where the DNA matches it firmly.

CDR3 protein: CASRPTGAEVYTEAFF
V gene: TRBV13
D gene: TRBD1
CDR3 length: 16

CDR3 protein: CASKTGTGGRYEQYF
V gene: TRBV5-1
D gene: TRBD1
CDR3 length: 15

CDR3 protein: CASSLRFRAEQPQHF
V gene: TRBV7-2
D gene: NA
CDR3 length: 15

CDR3 protein: CASSLRGARQGVVEQYF
V gene: TRBV11-2
D gene: TRBD1
CDR3 length: 17

CDR3 protein: CASSQQRGYEQYF
V gene: TRBV18
D gene: TRBD2
CDR3 length: 13

CDR3 protein: CASSLERVSYEQYF
V gene: TRBV7-6
D gene: NA
CDR3 length: 14

CDR3 protein: CASSAQGKWDTEAFF
V gene: TRBV9
D gene: NA
CDR3 length: 15

CDR3 protein: CSVEGEGMGGYTF
V gene: TRBV29-1
D gene: NA
CDR3 length: 13

CDR3 protein: CASSLVQNYGYTF
V gene: TRBV5-6
D gene: NA
CDR3 length: 13

CDR3 protein: CARSRDGVYGYTF
V gene: TRBV5-3
D gene: NA
CDR3 length: 13